Following are 25 T cell receptor beta chains from one sample sequenced in a study of shared clonotypes between healthy human individuals. The table came from immunoSEQ multiplex PCR; TCRdb's copy has only in-frame clones and leaves some out. Of some 2,100,000 clones in the sample, around 95% were seen once. The specimen sequenced was naive CD4+ T cells sorted from blood. Subset described: CD45RA+ positively selected. The receptors here all came from a young man in good health.

The chain has TRBV2 and TRBJ2-2; a possible D gene is TRBD1 (6 bases). In germline, CDR1 is SNHLY, CDR2 FYNNEI. Trimming stripped 5 bases from V and 0 bases from J, with 10 bases between. This CDR3 has 15 residues. CDR3 DNA: TGTGCCAGCAGTCCGACAGGTCCGAACACCGGGGAGCTGTTTTTT. Its protein product is CASSPTGPNTGELFF.

The rearrangement links TRBV14 to TRBJ1-2, with D perhaps matching TRBD1 (6 bases). The germline V gene has CDR1 SGHDN and CDR2 FVKESK. V was shortened by 6 bases and J by 4 bases, with 18 bases between the two germline ends. This CDR3 region has 15 residues. CDR3: CASRPSGGQPYGYTF. Written as DNA, the CDR3 is TGTGCCAGCAGGCCGTCGGGTGGACAGCCCTATGGCTACACCTTC.

This clone has a single count. This chain uses TRBV11-3 with TRBJ2-7; D not certain. The V and J ends lost 5 bases and 2 bases respectively, with 13 bases between them. Germline lookup yields CDR1 SGHNT and CDR2 YENEEA. The CDR3 runs 14 residues. CDR3 sequence reads: CASSLPIFPYEQYF. Here the CDR3 DNA reads TGTGCCAGCAGCCTCCCGATTTTCCCCTACGAGCAGTACTTC. Drawing the rest from reference TRBV11-3 and TRBJ2-7, the complete variable domain is EAGVVQSPRYKIIEKKQPVAFWCNPISGHNTLYWYLQNLGQGPELLIRYENEEAVDDSQLPKDRFSAERLKGVDSTLKIQPAELGDSAVYLCASSLPIFPYEQYFGPGTRLTVT.

This rearrangement joins TRBV29-1 to TRBJ1-2; 9 positions agree with TRBD1. CDR1 and CDR2 from the germline V gene are SQVTM and ANQGSEA. Unmatched junction bases numbered 11, after V lost 5 bases and J lost 4 bases. This CDR3 spans 15 amino acids. CDR3 region: CSVLDRGGTRYGYTF. CDR3 coding DNA: TGCAGCGTTTTAGACAGGGGGGGAACTCGCTATGGCTACACCTTC.

V and J are TRBV5-6 and TRBJ2-3; D could derive from TRBD1 or TRBD2 (5 bases each). The V gene's germline CDR1 is SGHDT and CDR2 YYEEEE. Deletions cut 2 bases from V and 5 bases from J, with 18 bases between. This CDR3 is built from 16 residues. CDR3 sequence: CASSLAGTPIGDTQYF. DNA for the CDR3: TGTGCCAGCAGCTTAGCCGGGACCCCAATCGGAGATACGCAGTATTTT.

The chain links TRBV30 to TRBJ2-4, with D unclear. CDR3 length: 14 amino acids. Per germline, CDR1 GTSNPN and CDR2 SVGIG (reference sequence). The V end lost 4 bases, the J end lost 5 bases, and 15 bases lay between the germline ends. This CDR3 reads CAWKRPLTENIQYF. CDR3 sequence (DNA): TGTGCCTGGAAAAGGCCTTTGACCGAAAACATTCAGTACTTC.

V is TRBV5-1 and J is TRBJ2-7; no clear D. V was clipped by 0 bases and J by 7 bases, with 11 bases between them. The germline gives CDR1 SGHRS, CDR2 YFSETQ. The CDR3 has 13 amino acids. CDR3 DNA sequence: TGCGCCAGCAGCTTGGAGGTCGGCCCGGAGCAGTACTTC. Its protein is CASSLEVGPEQYF.

This clone was counted a single time. This chain uses TRBV9 with TRBJ1-6; a weak D match, TRBD1 (6 bases). Trimming pared 3 bases from V and 10 bases from J, leaving 14 bases between. Germline values: CDR1 SGDLS, CDR2 YYNGEE. CDR3 length: 14 amino acids. The chain's CDR3 is CASSASRGESPLHF. The CDR3 DNA follows: TGTGCCAGCAGCGCCTCCAGGGGAGAATCACCCCTCCACTTT.

The genes are TRBV29-1 and TRBJ2-7; 9 bases agree with TRBD1. The junction had 9 bases not matched to a gene; V was cut back by 7 bases and J by 2 bases. Germline-derived CDR1 and CDR2 are SQVTM and ANQGSEA. This CDR3 is built from 14 residues. The CDR3 region is CSAAGQGLTYEQYF. DNA of the CDR3: TGCAGCGCCGCCGGACAGGGGCTAACCTACGAGCAGTACTTC.

The chain has TRBV13 and TRBJ1-2; D remains ambiguous. The CDR3 extends over 13 amino acids. Trimming left V 0 bases short and J 4 bases short, with 6 bases between. Germline CDR1 is PRHDT and CDR2 is FYEKMQ (reference sequence). The CDR3 DNA reads TGTGCCAGCAGCTTAGGGGCGGCCTATGGCTACACCTTC. Translation gives CASSLGAAYGYTF. Full variable domain (outside the CDR3, taken from reference TRBV13 and TRBJ1-2): AAGVIQSPRHLIKEKRETATLKCYPIPRHDTVYWYQQGPGQDPQFLISFYEKMQSDKGSIPDRFSAQQFSDYHSELNMSSLELGDSALYFCASSLGAAYGYTFGSGTRLTVV.

Concerning this clone itself: At the DNA level, this CDR3 is encoded by other sequences in the same sample as well. This chain connects TRBV5-1 to TRBJ1-1; D gene unclear. Germline V lookup: CDR1 SGHRS, CDR2 YFSETQ. Trimming removed 0 bases from V and 1 base from J, with 7 bases in between. This CDR3 has 14 amino acids. The CDR3 DNA reads TGCGCCAGCAGCTTGGACGGCCGGAACACTGAAGCTTTCTTT. Translation gives CASSLDGRNTEAFF.

Of note for this clone: Other DNA sequences in the sample encode the same CDR3. The chain uses TRBV28 and TRBJ1-1; 10 positions agree with TRBD1. The CDR3 sequence is 14 residues long. Germline CDR1 MDHEN, CDR2 SYDVKM. Trimming took 4 bases from V and 3 from J; bases not matched to a gene: 2. DNA of the CDR3: TGTGCCAGCAGTTCTGGACAGGGGGACACTGAAGCTTTCTTT. Translated: CASSSGQGDTEAFF.

The chain joins TRBV28 to TRBJ1-2, with 7 nucleotides matching TRBD1. Germline V lookup: CDR1 MDHEN, CDR2 SYDVKM. This CDR3 region has 13 residues. V lost 6 bases, J lost 7 bases, and 8 bases stayed unmatched. The CDR3 here is CASSAQGKVGYTF. CDR3 in DNA: TGTGCCAGCAGCGCACAGGGGAAGGTTGGCTACACCTTC.

Turning to this clone: Other DNA sequences of this sample code for an identical CDR3. This chain connects TRBV2 to TRBJ2-1; 8 nucleotides match TRBD1. CDR3 size: 12 residues. Germline V gene sequence: CDR1 SNHLY, CDR2 FYNNEI. V shed 4 bases and J 7 bases; nucleotides not matched to a gene: 0. The CDR3 here is CASSGQGNEQFF. The CDR3 bases are TGTGCCAGCAGTGGACAGGGGAATGAGCAGTTCTTC.

The J gene is TRBJ2-7, the V gene TRBV19; D tentatively fits TRBD1 or TRBD2 (5 bases each). Germline V gives CDR1 LNHDA, CDR2 SQIVND (reference sequence). V lost 5 bases and J 2 bases, leaving 16 bases between the germline ends. The CDR3 loop spans 15 amino acids. The CDR3 region is CASSPGTDRPYEQYF. DNA for the CDR3: TGTGCCAGTAGTCCAGGGACGGATCGCCCCTACGAGCAGTACTTC.

The chain couples TRBV21-1 to TRBJ1-2. TRBV21-1 is classified as a pseudogene. The CDR3 consists of 19 residues. CDR3 nucleotide sequence: TGTGCCAGCAGCCGCCCGCCGGCAGCCATCCCTGAGTCTATGCCGGGCTACACCTTC. This gives the protein CASSRPPAAIPESMPGYTF.

This chain links TRBV6-5 with TRBJ1-3; 7 nucleotides agree with TRBD1. Germline assignment: CDR1 MNHEY and CDR2 SVGAGI. The CDR3 sequence is 15 residues long. V was pared by 2 bases and J by 3 bases, with 4 bases of the junction left unmatched. DNA for the CDR3: TGTGCCAGCAGTTACGCAGACAGGGTTGGAAACACCATATATTTT. Amino acids: CASSYADRVGNTIYF.

In this sample, this clone turned up a few times. The J gene is TRBJ1-5, the V gene TRBV19, with 9 bases lining up with TRBD1. CDR1 and CDR2 (germline): LNHDA, SQIVND (reference sequence). CDR3 length: 14 amino acids. Trimming took 7 bases from V and 4 from J; bases not matched to a gene: 5. The CDR3 DNA reads TGTGCCAGTAAGGAGACAGGGGGAAATCAGCCCCAGCATTTT. Translating it yields CASKETGGNQPQHF.

The genes are TRBV6-5 and TRBJ2-7, with 11 positions matching TRBD2. Germline CDR1 and CDR2: MNHEY and SVGAGI. There are 15 residues in the CDR3. J was trimmed by 3 bases and V by 4 bases; bases with no gene match: 5. The CDR3: CASSLRTSGLYEQYF. The CDR3 DNA is TGTGCCAGCAGTTTACGGACTAGCGGGCTCTACGAGCAGTACTTC.

V is TRBV27 and J is TRBJ2-1; 7 nucleotides agree with TRBD2. The J segment lost 6 bases and the V segment lost 3 bases, leaving 8 bases of the junction unmatched. Looked up from germline, CDR1 is MNHEY and CDR2 is SMNVEV (reference sequence). This CDR3 has 15 amino acids. The CDR3, as DNA: TGTGCCAGCAGTTTGGAGCGGGGTTGGGTCAATGAGCAGTTCTTC. Protein: CASSLERGWVNEQFF.

This clone was recorded once. The same CDR3 is also encoded by other DNA sequences in this sample. This chain connects TRBV11-3 to TRBJ2-1; TRBD2 matches 10 bases. The length of the CDR3 is 15 residues. Trimming cost V 3 bases and J 4 bases; bases outside gene matches: 3. The germline CDR1 and CDR2 sequences are SGHNT and YENEEA. CDR3: CASSFRLAGYNEQFF. In DNA, the CDR3 is TGTGCCAGCAGCTTCAGACTAGCGGGTTACAATGAGCAGTTCTTC.

Here the CDR3 DNA reads TGTGCCTGGAGTCCATTAGCGGGAGCCTCCTACGAGCAGTACTTC. This encodes CAWSPLAGASYEQYF. This chain connects TRBV30 to TRBJ2-7; TRBD2 agrees at 9 bases. The CDR3 has 15 amino acids. With 2 bases clipped from V and 0 bases from J, the junction kept 5 bases outside the gene matches. Germline values: CDR1 GTSNPN, CDR2 SVGIG (reference sequence).

The chain employs TRBV7-2 and TRBJ2-1; possibly TRBD2 for D (5 bases). This CDR3 region has 11 residues. CDR1 is SGHTA and CDR2 is FQGNSA in the germline V gene. The germline V and J ends were trimmed by 2 bases and 15 bases, with 11 bases remaining between them. DNA for the CDR3: TGTGCCAGCAGCTTACAGAGGGTTGCGTTCTTC. It yields the protein CASSLQRVAFF. Together with reference TRBV7-2 and TRBJ2-1, the CDR3 gives the full variable domain: GAGVSQSPSNKVTEKGKDVELRCDPISGHTALYWYRQSLGQGLEFLIYFQGNSAPDKSGLPSDRFSAERTGGSVSTLTIQRTQQEDSAVYLCASSLQRVAFFGPGTRLTVL.

As for this clone: Other nucleotide sequences in the sample specify the same CDR3. J is TRBJ2-7 and V is TRBV9, with a possible D match to TRBD2 (5 bases). The V and J ends lost 0 bases and 2 bases respectively, with 9 bases between them. The CDR3 consists of 14 residues. Germline CDR1 is SGDLS and CDR2 is YYNGEE. The CDR3 DNA is TGTGCCAGCAGCGTAGAAAGCGGAACCTACGAGCAGTACTTC. It yields the protein CASSVESGTYEQYF.

V gene TRBV10-1 combines with J gene TRBJ2-7; 8 positions match TRBD1. The CDR3 covers 13 residues. In germline, CDR1 is WNHNN, CDR2 SYGVQD (reference sequence). Trimming removed 6 bases from V and 5 bases from J; junction bases left unmatched: 6. The CDR3 nucleotides are TGCGCCAGCAGCGGGACAGGTACGAACGAGCAGTACTTC. It specifies CASSGTGTNEQYF.